The 17 T cell receptor beta chains below were found in one sample sequenced in a study of CD8 T cells in Susac syndrome. Random hexamers served to reverse transcribe about 0.45 to 1 ug RNA. TCRdb processed the immunoSEQ multiplex PCR reads anew with MiXCR; each CDR3 protein has one entry. The sample yields 150,000 to 200,000 distinct CDR3 sequences, around 95% seen once. The sequencing sample was made of CD4+ T cells from PBMCs. Every receptor here comes from a human donor with multiple sclerosis.

The rearrangement links TRBV30 to TRBJ2-7; 7 bases align to TRBD1. The CDR3 has 13 residues. After removal of 4 bases from V and 2 bases from J, the junction contained 5 bases not matched to a gene. The germline V gene encodes CDR1 GTSNPN and CDR2 SVGIG (reference sequence). CDR3 region: CAWTGGQTYEQYF. The CDR3 DNA reads as TGTGCCTGGACAGGGGGACAGACCTACGAGCAGTACTTC.

This clonotype was seen once. The chain has TRBV29-1 and TRBJ2-5; D might be TRBD1 or TRBD2, each matching 6 bases. Trimming removed 8 bases from V and 4 bases from J, with 14 bases in between. From germline, CDR1 is SQVTM and CDR2 ANQGSEA. The CDR3 extends over 12 amino acids. CDR3 protein: CSFSGAGETQYF. The CDR3 nucleotides are TGCAGCTTCTCGGGGGCCGGAGAGACCCAGTACTTC.

The CDR3 protein is CSARRPGNEQFF. Here the CDR3 DNA reads TGCAGTGCTAGAAGGCCGGGTAATGAGCAGTTCTTC. The V call is TRBV20-1, the J call TRBJ2-1; D gene ambiguous. The CDR3 spans 12 residues. Trimming pared 2 bases from V and 7 bases from J, leaving 9 bases between. Germline V gene sequence: CDR1 DFQATT, CDR2 SNEGSKA (reference sequence).

The rearrangement uses TRBV11-3 and TRBJ2-1; weak D call: TRBD2 (5 bases). CDR3 length equals 16 residues. CDR1 and CDR2 from the germline V gene are SGHNT and YENEEA. V gave up 2 bases and J gave up 2 bases, with 13 bases separating them. The CDR3 coding sequence is TGTGCCAGCAGCTTAACTCTGAGCGGACCCTACAATGAGCAGTTCTTC. Translation: CASSLTLSGPYNEQFF.

V and J are TRBV6-2 or TRBV6-3 and TRBJ1-2; D is undetermined. This CDR3 has 11 amino acids. Trimming removed 5 bases from V and 5 bases from J, with 6 bases in between. Germline CDR1 MNHEY, CDR2 SVGEGT. The CDR3 protein is CASSDPYGYTF. As DNA, the CDR3 is TGTGCCAGCAGTGACCCGTATGGCTACACCTTC.

The rearrangement links TRBV2 to TRBJ1-1, with D possibly TRBD1 on 5 matching bases. CDR3 length: 13 amino acids. Germline-derived CDR1 and CDR2 are SNHLY and FYNNEI. V lost 3 bases to trimming and J lost 4 bases, with 9 bases between them. DNA of the CDR3: TGTGCCAGCAGTGATCCGGGGACCACTGAAGCTTTCTTT. The encoded protein is CASSDPGTTEAFF.

The J gene is TRBJ2-1, the V gene TRBV29-1; 9 positions agree with TRBD2. Trimming took 5 bases from V and 2 from J; bases not matched to a gene: 4. This CDR3 region has 14 residues. The germline V gene has CDR1 SQVTM and CDR2 ANQGSEA. CDR3 loop: CSVRPSGAYNEQFF. CDR3 coding DNA: TGCAGCGTTCGTCCTAGCGGGGCCTACAATGAGCAGTTCTTC.

This sequence joins TRBV20-1 and TRBJ1-4; D possibly corresponds to TRBD1 (5 bases). Per the germline V gene, CDR1 is DFQATT and CDR2 is SNEGSKA (reference sequence). This CDR3 has 12 amino acids. V lost 7 bases, J lost 7 bases, and 13 bases lay in between. The CDR3 bases are TGCAGTGGACGGGACGCTAGTGAAAAACTGTTTTTT. It specifies CSGRDASEKLFF.

V usage is TRBV2 and J usage is TRBJ2-7, with D possibly matching TRBD1 (8 bases). This CDR3 has 14 amino acids. Germline V gives CDR1 SNHLY, CDR2 FYNNEI. Trimming left V 5 bases short and J 0 bases short, with 11 bases between. The CDR3 protein is CASSYRGGSYEQYF. CDR3 bases: TGTGCCAGCAGTTACAGGGGGGGCTCCTACGAGCAGTACTTC.

This rearrangement joins TRBV20-1 to TRBJ2-3; D gene ambiguous. Germline assignment: CDR1 DFQATT and CDR2 SNEGSKA (reference sequence). This CDR3 spans 14 amino acids. Between the trimmed V and J ends, which lost 3 bases and 2 bases, there was a span of 12 bases. CDR3 bases: TGCAGTGCTAGCCCCACTATCTCCACAGATACGCAGTATTTT. Translated, it gives CSASPTISTDTQYF.

Here the CDR3 DNA reads TGTGCCAGCAGTGGAGGACAGTCCACTGAAGCTTTCTTT. Translating it yields CASSGGQSTEAFF. The V call is TRBV2, the J call TRBJ1-1; weak D call: TRBD1 (6 bases). Germline CDR1 and CDR2: SNHLY and FYNNEI. The CDR3 extends over 13 amino acids. V was pared by 4 bases and J by 4 bases, with 10 bases between.

This clonotype was observed a single time. The chain uses TRBV10-3 and TRBJ1-1, with 9 nucleotides matching TRBD1. This CDR3 contains 14 residues. The V segment lost 10 bases and the J segment 4 bases; nucleotides outside the gene matches: 10. CDR1 ENHRY and CDR2 SYGVKD come from the germline V gene. CDR3 region: CASRDREGGTEAFF. The CDR3 DNA is TGTGCCAGCCGGGACAGGGAGGGGGGCACTGAAGCTTTCTTT.

The V and J genes are TRBV28 and TRBJ1-1, with TRBD1 matching over 8 bases. V gave up 5 bases and J gave up 3 bases; unmatched junction bases: 8. Germline V CDR1 and CDR2: MDHEN, SYDVKM. The CDR3 consists of 15 residues. CDR3 protein: CASSDWTGLDTEAFF. Written as DNA, the CDR3 is TGTGCCAGCAGTGACTGGACAGGGCTGGACACTGAAGCTTTCTTT.

The V and J genes are TRBV20-1 and TRBJ2-3; no firm D call. Per the germline V gene, CDR1 is DFQATT and CDR2 is SNEGSKA (reference sequence). Trimming cost V 7 bases and J 8 bases, with 19 bases left between them. This CDR3 contains 13 residues. CDR3 sequence reads: CSVKERPRSTQYF. Here the CDR3 DNA reads TGCAGTGTCAAAGAAAGACCCCGGAGTACGCAGTATTTT.

The V and J genes are TRBV12-3 or TRBV12-4 and TRBJ1-1, with D perhaps TRBD1 (5 bases). V lost 5 bases and J lost 0, with 13 bases in between. The CDR3 has 15 residues. DNA of the CDR3: TGTGCCAGCAGTCCCAATGACAGAATGAACACTGAAGCTTTCTTT. This codes for CASSPNDRMNTEAFF.

This clonotype was seen only once. The chain is built from TRBV7-2 and TRBJ2-7, with 8 bases fitting TRBD2. The germline V gene encodes CDR1 SGHTA and CDR2 FQGNSA. V dropped 4 bases and J dropped 2; count of bases not matched to a gene: 1. The CDR3 spans 13 residues. CDR3 nucleotides: TGTGCCAGCAGCTACGGGGGGGCCTACGAGCAGTACTTC. Translation: CASSYGGAYEQYF. The whole variable domain, remainder taken from reference TRBV7-2 and TRBJ2-7, is GAGVSQSPSNKVTEKGKDVELRCDPISGHTALYWYRQSLGQGLEFLIYFQGNSAPDKSGLPSDRFSAERTGGSVSTLTIQRTQQEDSAVYLCASSYGGAYEQYFGPGTRLTVT.

The chain employs TRBV25-1 and TRBJ1-6; D perhaps matches TRBD1 (5 bases). V lost 6 bases and J 5 bases, leaving 14 bases between the germline ends. Germline loops: CDR1 MGHDK, CDR2 SYGVNS. CDR3 length equals 15 residues. The CDR3, as DNA: TGTGCCAGCAGAACAGGACCGCCCGATAATTCACCCCTCCACTTT. Translating gives CASRTGPPDNSPLHF. Looking up the rest from reference TRBV25-1 and TRBJ1-6 gives the full variable domain: EADIYQTPRYLVIGTGKKITLECSQTMGHDKMYWYQQDPGMELHLIHYSYGVNSTEKGDLSSESTVSRIRTEHFPLTLESARPSHTSQYLCASRTGPPDNSPLHFGNGTRLTVT.